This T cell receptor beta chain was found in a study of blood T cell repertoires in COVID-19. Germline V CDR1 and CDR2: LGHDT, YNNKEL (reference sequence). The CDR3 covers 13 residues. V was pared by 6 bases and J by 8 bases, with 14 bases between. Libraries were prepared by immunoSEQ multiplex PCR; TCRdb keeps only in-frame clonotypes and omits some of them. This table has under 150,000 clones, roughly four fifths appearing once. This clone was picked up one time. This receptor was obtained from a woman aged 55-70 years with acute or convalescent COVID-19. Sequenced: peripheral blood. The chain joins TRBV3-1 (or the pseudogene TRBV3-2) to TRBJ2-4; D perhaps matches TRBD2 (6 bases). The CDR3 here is CASRGGLEDIQYF. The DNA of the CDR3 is TGTGCCAGCAGGGGGGGACTCGAAGACATTCAGTACTTC.